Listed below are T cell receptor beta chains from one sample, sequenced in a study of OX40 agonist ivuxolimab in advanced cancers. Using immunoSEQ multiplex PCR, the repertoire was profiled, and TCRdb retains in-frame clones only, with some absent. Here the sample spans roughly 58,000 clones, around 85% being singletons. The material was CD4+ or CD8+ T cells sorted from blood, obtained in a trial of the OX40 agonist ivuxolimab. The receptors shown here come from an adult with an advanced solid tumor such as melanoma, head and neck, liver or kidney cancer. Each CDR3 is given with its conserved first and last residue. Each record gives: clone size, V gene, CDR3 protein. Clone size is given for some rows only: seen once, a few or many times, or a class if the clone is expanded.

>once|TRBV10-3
CAISPLMNTEAFF
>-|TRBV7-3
CASSSSGGNNEQFF
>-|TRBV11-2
CASSLDAAGHNEQFF
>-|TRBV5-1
CASSLGGTLNEQFF
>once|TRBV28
CASSSIPSTGNYEQYF
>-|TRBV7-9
CASSLTSGPTDTQYF
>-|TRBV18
CALTKTSDTDTQYF
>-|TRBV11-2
CASSRGTDNRETQYF
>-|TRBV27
CASRISRGPTYEQYF
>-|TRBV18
CASSPIAGGPRNEQYF
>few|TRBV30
CAWSVGQEYNEQFF
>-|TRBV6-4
CASSDSPGGFTGELFF
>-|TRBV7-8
CASSSRDTGETQYF
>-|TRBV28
CASSFLGGEQFF
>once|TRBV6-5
CASSYGQKNTEAFF
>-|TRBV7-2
CASSENTGTSGRKETQYF
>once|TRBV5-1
CASSLRSVTPSGNTIYF
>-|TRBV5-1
CASSLDGTSSEAFF
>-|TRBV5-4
CASSLGNTEYEQYF